The clone carrying this T cell receptor beta chain was picked up one time. This entry belongs to a study of brain metastases from non-small cell lung cancer. CDR3 length: 16 amino acids. In germline, CDR1 is SEHNR, CDR2 FQNEAQ (reference sequence). V lost 1 base and J lost 9; bases outside the gene matches: 12. TCRdb's copy holds only in-frame clones and misses some; the assay was immunoSEQ multiplex PCR. The sample consists of over a thousand clones, approximately 85% of them appearing once. Specimen: tumor-adjacent normal tissue. The chain is built from TRBV7-9 and TRBJ1-2, with 9 bases identical to TRBD1. This TCR derives from a donor at least 40 years old with non-small cell lung cancer. CDR3 sequence: CASSLGQGDRLGSYTF. CDR3 in DNA: TGTGCCAGCAGCTTAGGACAGGGGGACCGTCTAGGTAGCTACACCTTC.